Listed below are T cell receptor beta chains from one sample, sequenced in a study of CD8+ T cells in alopecia areata. TCRdb keeps only in-frame clones here, not all; method: immunoSEQ multiplex PCR. Of around 200,000 clones in the sample, over 55% were seen once. Sequenced material: CD4+ T cells sorted from blood, taken at week 0. These receptors were taken from a human donor with alopecia areata. The CDR3 runs from the conserved cysteine through the conserved F or W. The D gene is left open where the match is weak. Expanded clones get a size class; other rows say once, few or many, or leave the size out.

V gene,J gene,D gene,clone size,CDR3 protein,CDR3 DNA
TRBV6-5,TRBJ2-7,.,once,CASSIGTGSSYEQYF,TGTGCCAGCAGTATCGGGACTGGGAGCTCCTACGAGCAGTACTTC
TRBV30,TRBJ1-2,.,.,CAWRPGNYGYTF,TGTGCCTGGAGACCAGGCAACTATGGCTACACCTTC
TRBV29-1,TRBJ2-7,.,.,CSVADSYEQYF,TGCAGCGTCGCAGACAGCTACGAGCAGTACTTC
TRBV13,TRBJ2-7,.,once,CASSSNSRRYEQYF,TGTGCCAGCAGCTCCAATTCGAGGCGCTACGAGCAGTACTTC
TRBV15,TRBJ2-3,.,.,CATSKSGDTQYF,TGTGCCACCAGCAAGTCTGGGGATACGCAGTATTTT
TRBV29-1,TRBJ1-1,.,.,CSVVGQAEGAFF,TGCAGCGTTGTGGGGCAGGCAGAGGGGGCTTTCTTT
TRBV30,TRBJ1-6,TRBD1,.,CASNRGSYNSPLHF,TGTGCCTCCAACAGGGGGTCCTATAATTCACCCCTCCACTTT
TRBV7-9,TRBJ1-2,TRBD1,.,CASSSSDRGHYGYTF,TGTGCCAGCAGCTCCTCGGACAGGGGGCACTATGGCTACACCTTC
TRBV30,TRBJ1-2,TRBD1,.,CAWSATGPYGYTF,TGTGCCTGGAGTGCGACAGGGCCCTATGGCTACACCTTC
TRBV10-2,TRBJ2-1,TRBD2,many,CASRGLAGHNEQFF,TGCGCCAGCAGGGGACTAGCGGGGCACAATGAGCAGTTCTTC
TRBV30,TRBJ2-2,.,.,CAWSGSTNTGELFF,TGTGCCTGGAGTGGTTCCACCAACACCGGGGAGCTGTTTTTT
TRBV19,TRBJ1-6,.,.,CASSIGDTLNSPLHF,TGTGCCAGTAGTATCGGTGACACCCTGAATTCACCCCTCCACTTT
TRBV29-1,TRBJ1-5,.,.,CSVRQDSNQPQHF,TGCAGCGTTAGACAGGATAGCAATCAGCCCCAGCATTTT
TRBV5-6,TRBJ1-5,.,.,CASSLRRNNQPQHF,TGTGCCAGCAGCTTGAGGAGAAACAATCAGCCCCAGCATTTT
TRBV30,TRBJ2-7,.,once,CAWSWGLLFPEQYF,TGTGCCTGGAGTTGGGGGTTACTTTTTCCCGAGCAGTACTTC
TRBV7-9,TRBJ1-2,TRBD1,few,CASSLTGGFGYTF,TGTGCCAGCAGCTTGACAGGGGGCTTTGGCTACACCTTC
TRBV19,TRBJ2-1,.,.,CASSGMTWEQFF,TGTGCCAGTAGCGGTATGACGTGGGAGCAGTTCTTC
TRBV23-1,TRBJ1-6,TRBD1,.,CASREGQGSSPLHF,TGCGCCAGCAGGGAGGGACAGGGGAGCTCACCCCTCCACTTT
TRBV10-3,TRBJ2-1,.,.,CAISVSSGQGYNEQFF,TGTGCCATCAGTGTGTCGTCGGGTCAGGGCTACAATGAGCAGTTCTTC
TRBV5-4,TRBJ2-3,.,.,CASSRPTNYKGTDTQYF,TGTGCCAGCAGCCGGCCTACTAACTACAAGGGCACAGATACGCAGTATTTT
TRBV5-6,TRBJ1-6,TRBD1,.,CASSFYSGGLHSPLHF,TGTGCCAGCAGTTTCTATTCAGGGGGCCTACATTCACCCCTCCACTTT
TRBV6-1,TRBJ2-7,.,.,CASSATGGKQYF,TGTGCCAGCAGTGCAACAGGTGGCAAGCAGTACTTC
TRBV27,TRBJ2-7,.,.,CASSLWGAREQYF,TGTGCCAGCAGTTTATGGGGGGCGCGCGAGCAGTACTTC
TRBV7-8,TRBJ2-2,.,few,CASSLAMAGELFF,TGTGCCAGCAGCTTAGCGATGGCCGGGGAGCTGTTTTTT
TRBV27,TRBJ1-2,.,many,CASSRAGYGYTF,TGTGCCAGCAGTAGGGCCGGATATGGCTACACCTTC
TRBV30,TRBJ1-4,.,.,CAWSRGRRNEKLFF,TGTGCCTGGTCACGGGGCAGGAGGAATGAAAAACTGTTTTTT
TRBV29-1,TRBJ2-1,TRBD2,.,CSVDPGGPHEQFF,TGCAGCGTTGACCCGGGGGGGCCACATGAGCAGTTCTTC
TRBV7-2,TRBJ2-1,.,few,CASSFGRYNEQFF,TGTGCCAGCAGCTTTGGACGTTACAATGAGCAGTTCTTC
TRBV27,TRBJ1-2,.,.,CASSSGPHYTF,TGTGCCAGCAGTTCGGGACCCCACTACACCTTC
TRBV6-4,TRBJ2-4,.,once,CASRPEGGLGIQYF,TGTGCCAGCAGACCCGAGGGGGGTTTGGGCATTCAGTACTTC
TRBV19,TRBJ1-2,TRBD1,.,CASGQGQIYGYTF,TGTGCTTCGGGTCAGGGACAGATCTATGGCTACACCTTC
TRBV2,TRBJ1-6,TRBD1,few,CASKFIDRVGSPLHF,TGTGCCAGCAAGTTCATCGACAGGGTCGGGTCACCCCTCCACTTT
TRBV30,TRBJ2-3,TRBD2,.,CAWTAGTSGTDTQYF,TGTGCCTGGACCGCCGGGACTAGCGGCACAGATACGCAGTATTTT
TRBV29-1,TRBJ2-7,.,few,CSVGPQGGEQYF,TGCAGCGTTGGTCCCCAGGGAGGCGAGCAGTACTTC